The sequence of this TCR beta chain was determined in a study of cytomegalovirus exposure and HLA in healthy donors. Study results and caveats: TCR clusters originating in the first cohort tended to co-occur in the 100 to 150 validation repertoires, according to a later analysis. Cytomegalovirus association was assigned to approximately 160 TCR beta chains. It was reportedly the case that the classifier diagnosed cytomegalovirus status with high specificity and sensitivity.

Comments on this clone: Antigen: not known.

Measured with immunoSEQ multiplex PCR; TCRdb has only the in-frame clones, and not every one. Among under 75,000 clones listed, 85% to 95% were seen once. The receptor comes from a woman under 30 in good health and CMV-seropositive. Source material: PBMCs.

The CDR3 sequence is CASSFTGSIGYTF. The CDR3 nucleotides are TGTGCCAGCAGTTTTACAGGGTCTATAGGCTACACCTTC. The chain is built from TRBV28 and TRBJ1-2; a possible D gene is TRBD1 (6 bases). V lost 3 bases to trimming and J lost 8 bases, with 13 bases between them. Germline V lookup: CDR1 MDHEN, CDR2 SYDVKM. The CDR3 is 13 amino acids.